Shown below are 30 T cell receptor beta chains from a single sample sequenced in a study of T cell responses to AZD1222 COVID-19 vaccine. Using immunoSEQ multiplex PCR, the repertoire was profiled, and TCRdb retains in-frame clones only, with some absent. The sample records roughly 76,000 clones, about 88% being singletons. The material sequenced was peripheral blood, taken on day 0 of AZD1222 vaccination. All receptors come from an adult in good health.

The V and J genes are TRBV5-5 and TRBJ2-6; D is undetermined. This CDR3 region has 14 residues. Per the germline V gene, CDR1 is SGHKS and CDR2 is YYEKEE (reference sequence). The ends were cut back, 6 bases at V and 15 bases at J, with 22 bases in the middle. The CDR3 spells CASTTAIQSTPLTF. DNA for the CDR3: TGTGCCAGCACCACTGCGATACAGTCTACTCCCCTGACTTTC.

As DNA, the CDR3 is TGTGCCAGCAGCTTAGCTGGCGCAGGGGGGTCCTATGGCTACACCTTC. It translates to CASSLAGAGGSYGYTF. This chain joins TRBV7-9 and TRBJ1-2, with 7 bases aligning to TRBD1. The germline CDR1 and CDR2 sequences are SEHNR and FQNEAQ (reference sequence). The CDR3 totals 16 residues. The J segment lost 4 bases and the V segment lost 0 bases, leaving 8 bases of the junction unmatched.

The CDR3 is CASTVSGSNQPQHF. The CDR3 DNA sequence: TGTGCCAGCACTGTGTCCGGTAGCAATCAGCCCCAGCATTTT. V gene TRBV6-6 combines with J gene TRBJ1-5; D gene uncertain. The germline V gene encodes CDR1 MNHNY and CDR2 SVGAGI (reference sequence). V was pared by 7 bases and J by 0 bases, with 10 bases between. There are 14 residues in the CDR3.

The chain recombines TRBV5-1 with TRBJ2-3; D remains unclear. V lost 0 bases, J lost 4 bases, and 6 bases lay in between. Per the germline V gene, CDR1 is SGHRS and CDR2 is YFSETQ. CDR3 length: 13 residues. CDR3 nucleotide sequence: TGCGCCAGCAGCTTGGATTTGGCAGATACGCAGTATTTT. Its protein is CASSLDLADTQYF.

The chain employs TRBV11-2 and TRBJ2-5; 9 nucleotides align to TRBD2. The CDR3 is 16 amino acids. After removal of 5 bases from V and 1 base from J, the junction contained 8 bases not matched to a gene. The germline V gene has CDR1 SGHAT and CDR2 FQNNGV. The CDR3 nucleotides read TGTGCCAGCAGCCCGGATAGCGGGAGACTCCAAGAGACCCAGTACTTC. This translates into CASSPDSGRLQETQYF.

The V and J genes are TRBV5-1 and TRBJ1-3; no firm D call. The CDR3 is 16 residues long. Per the germline V gene, CDR1 is SGHRS and CDR2 is YFSETQ. V lost 0 bases and J lost 4, with 14 bases in between. The CDR3, as DNA: TGCGCCAGCAGCTTGGGAGTCGGACGGAGCGGAAACACCATATATTTT. Translating it yields CASSLGVGRSGNTIYF.

The gene calls are TRBV5-1 and TRBJ1-5, with 7 nucleotides matching TRBD1. The CDR3 loop spans 15 amino acids. V shed 4 bases, J shed 0 bases, and the junction held 4 bases outside the gene matches. CDR1 and CDR2 (germline): SGHRS, YFSETQ. The CDR3 nucleotides read TGCGCCAGCAGCGCCTCAGGGGGTAGCAATCAGCCCCAGCATTTT. This translates into CASSASGGSNQPQHF.

The rearrangement uses TRBV27 and TRBJ2-1, with a weak D call TRBD1 (5 bases). The V end lost 3 bases, the J end lost 6 bases, and 15 bases lay between the germline ends. The CDR3 covers 15 residues. CDR1 MNHEY and CDR2 SMNVEV come from the germline V gene (reference sequence). The CDR3 DNA reads TGTGCCAGCAGTTTCACATGGCAGGGTGTCAATGAGCAGTTCTTC. Amino acid sequence: CASSFTWQGVNEQFF.

The chain uses TRBV3-1 (or the pseudogene TRBV3-2) and TRBJ2-6, with TRBD1 matching over 8 bases. CDR1 LGHDT and CDR2 YNNKEL come from the germline V gene (reference sequence). This CDR3 is built from 17 residues. The V gene end was trimmed by 9 bases and the J gene end by 3 bases; junction bases not matched to a gene: 13. CDR3 coding DNA: TGTGCCAGTCGGATGGCAGGGGGCCTCGTTGGGGCCAACGTCCTGACTTTC. It yields the protein CASRMAGGLVGANVLTF.

The chain is built from TRBV7-9 and TRBJ2-2; no definite D call. Germline CDR1 reads SEHNR; CDR2 reads FQNEAQ (reference sequence). The CDR3 totals 13 residues. V lost 7 bases to trimming and J lost 4 bases, with 10 bases between them. Here the CDR3 DNA reads TGTGCCAGCATGAAGATAAGCACCGGGGAGCTGTTTTTT. Translation gives CASMKISTGELFF. Drawing the rest from reference TRBV7-9 and TRBJ2-2, the complete variable domain is DTGVSQNPRHKITKRGQNVTFRCDPISEHNRLYWYRQTLGQGPEFLTYFQNEAQLEKSRLLSDRFSAERPKGSFSTLEIQRTEQGDSAMYLCASMKISTGELFFGEGSRLTVL.

The CDR3, as DNA: TGTGCCACCACCCCGGGACTAGCTCCCTACGAGCAGTACTTC. This encodes CATTPGLAPYEQYF. The V gene is TRBV2, the J gene TRBJ2-7; 9 bases fit TRBD2. The CDR3 is 14 residues long. V shed 10 bases, J shed 2 bases, and the junction held 9 bases outside the gene matches. From germline, CDR1 is SNHLY and CDR2 FYNNEI.

The chain recombines TRBV3-1 (or the pseudogene TRBV3-2) with TRBJ1-1; maybe TRBD1 (5 bases). Germline V CDR1 and CDR2: LGHDT, YNNKEL (reference sequence). V lost 0 bases and J 7 bases, leaving 15 bases between the germline ends. This CDR3 has 15 amino acids. The CDR3 DNA reads TGTGCCAGCAGCCAAGATCCCAGGGTTTATCGTGAAGCTTTCTTT. This sequence encodes CASSQDPRVYREAFF.

The rearrangement joins TRBV18 to TRBJ2-7; 10 bases fit TRBD1. The V and J ends lost 6 bases and 3 bases, in that order; junction bases with no gene match: 5. CDR1 is KGHSH and CDR2 is LQKENI in the germline V gene. This CDR3 contains 14 residues. CDR3 coding DNA: TGTGCCAGCTCGCCAGGGACAGGGGACTACGAGCAGTACGTC. Translated: CASSPGTGDYEQYV.

This clone appeared a few times. The V gene is TRBV18, the J gene TRBJ1-5, with D possibly TRBD1 on 5 matching bases. This CDR3 contains 13 residues. V gave up 6 bases and J gave up 4 bases, with 10 bases separating them. CDR1 is KGHSH and CDR2 is LQKENI in the germline V gene. In DNA, the CDR3 is TGTGCCAGCTCGGGGGGTGAGAATCAGCCCCAGCATTTT. Its protein product is CASSGGENQPQHF.

V is TRBV4-1 and J is TRBJ1-3, with a possible D match to TRBD1 (6 bases). The CDR3 has 16 amino acids. Trimming pared 0 bases from V and 0 bases from J, leaving 9 bases between. Per germline, CDR1 MGHRA and CDR2 YSYEKL. CDR3 protein: CASSQDLQGSGNTIYF. DNA for the CDR3: TGCGCCAGCAGCCAAGATCTACAGGGCTCTGGAAACACCATATATTTT.

This rearrangement joins TRBV3-1 (or the pseudogene TRBV3-2) to TRBJ1-2, with D possibly being TRBD1 (6 bases). The germline gives CDR1 LGHDT, CDR2 YNNKEL (reference sequence). The CDR3 is made up of 17 amino acids. The V end lost 0 bases, the J end lost 1 base, and 15 bases lay between the germline ends. In DNA form, the CDR3 reads TGTGCCAGCAGCCAAGAAAGGGGGAGAAACATTAACTATGGCTACACCTTC. The encoded protein is CASSQERGRNINYGYTF.

The chain links TRBV6-5 to TRBJ1-2; TRBD1 is a possible D gene (6 bases). The CDR3 has 15 residues. The germline CDR1 and CDR2 sequences are MNHEY and SVGAGI. The V end lost 2 bases, the J end lost 1 base, and 11 bases lay between the germline ends. CDR3 in amino acids: CASSYGTPLNYGYTF. CDR3 sequence (DNA): TGTGCCAGCAGTTACGGGACACCACTTAACTATGGCTACACCTTC.

The chain combines TRBV5-4 with TRBJ2-2; D may be TRBD1 or TRBD2 (5 bases each). Germline-derived CDR1 and CDR2 are SGHNT and YYREEE (reference sequence). Trimming pared 4 bases from V and 1 base from J, leaving 14 bases between. The CDR3 is 16 residues long. As DNA, the CDR3 is TGTGCCAGCAGCATCCCTTCGGGGCGGAACACCGGGGAGCTGTTTTTT. This translates into CASSIPSGRNTGELFF.

This clone was counted between two and nine times. The chain couples TRBV5-6 to TRBJ1-1; 10 bases are shared with TRBD1. This CDR3 comprises 13 residues. Unmatched junction bases numbered 3, after V lost 4 bases and J lost 6 bases. Germline V lookup: CDR1 SGHDT, CDR2 YYEEEE. In nucleotides, the CDR3 is TGTGCCAGCAGCCAGACAGGGGGCCCTGAAGCTTTCTTT. Its translation: CASSQTGGPEAFF.

The chain uses TRBV28 and TRBJ2-1; 8 bases match TRBD1. CDR3 length equals 15 residues. Trimming took 6 bases from V and 0 from J; bases not matched to a gene: 4. Germline CDR1 MDHEN, CDR2 SYDVKM. The CDR3 nucleotides read TGTGCCAGCAGCCTCGACAGGGGCTCCTACAATGAGCAGTTCTTC. Translated: CASSLDRGSYNEQFF.

CDR3 residues: CASSLVGQGHEKLFF. For the CDR3, the DNA is TGTGCCAGCAGCTTAGTCGGGCAGGGACACGAAAAACTGTTTTTT. This chain uses TRBV7-2 with TRBJ1-4, with a tentative D call TRBD1 (6 bases). CDR1 SGHTA and CDR2 FQGNSA come from the germline V gene. The CDR3 runs to 15 residues. The V end was cut by 1 base, the J end by 8 bases, with 14 bases between.

The rearrangement links TRBV4-1 to TRBJ1-1; 8 positions match TRBD1. The V segment lost 7 bases and the J segment 6 bases; nucleotides outside the gene matches: 13. This CDR3 spans 15 amino acids. The germline gives CDR1 MGHRA, CDR2 YSYEKL. CDR3 sequence: CASTTRTGTSPEAFF. CDR3 DNA: TGCGCCAGCACCACCCGGACAGGGACGAGCCCTGAAGCTTTCTTT.

The CDR3 coding sequence is TGTGCCAGCAGGGCCGGGACAGGGGCCTGGTCACCCCTCCACTTT. It translates to CASRAGTGAWSPLHF. This sequence joins TRBV27 and TRBJ1-6; 10 nucleotides line up with TRBD1. This CDR3 contains 15 residues. The ends lost 6 bases at V and 10 bases at J; junction bases unmatched: 9. The V gene's germline CDR1 is MNHEY and CDR2 SMNVEV (reference sequence).

The rearrangement joins TRBV3-1 (or the pseudogene TRBV3-2) to TRBJ2-2, with 10 bases aligning to TRBD1. The CDR3 consists of 16 residues. V shed 1 base, J shed 6 bases, and the junction held 5 bases outside the gene matches. Germline V gives CDR1 LGHDT, CDR2 YNNKEL (reference sequence). CDR3 in amino acids: CASSQVRQGAAGELFF. CDR3 DNA: TGTGCCAGCAGCCAAGTCCGACAGGGGGCCGCCGGGGAGCTGTTTTTT.

The chain uses TRBV3-1 (or the pseudogene TRBV3-2) and TRBJ2-1; a weak D match, TRBD1 (6 bases). V was cut by 7 bases and J by 2 bases, with 18 bases left in between. CDR3 length: 16 residues. Germline CDR1 LGHDT, CDR2 YNNKEL (reference sequence). CDR3 DNA sequence: TGTGCCAGCACCTTTCAGGGGCAGGCGACCTACAATGAGCAGTTCTTC. Its protein is CASTFQGQATYNEQFF.

The J gene is TRBJ1-3, the V gene TRBV6-5, with D unclear. Germline-derived CDR1 and CDR2 are MNHEY and SVGAGI. The CDR3 consists of 14 residues. Between the trimmed V and J ends, which lost 7 bases and 2 bases, there was a span of 12 bases. CDR3 in amino acids: CASTRSGAGNTIYF. CDR3 nucleotide sequence: TGTGCCAGCACCCGATCAGGAGCTGGAAACACCATATATTTT.

This clone was seen once. This chain connects TRBV11-3 to TRBJ2-1; tentative D call: TRBD1 (5 bases). Germline values: CDR1 SGHNT, CDR2 YENEEA. CDR3 size: 14 residues. The V end was cut by 1 base, the J end by 8 bases, with 12 bases between. The CDR3 reads CASSLGRAEDEQFF. The CDR3 coding sequence is TGTGCCAGCAGCTTAGGCAGGGCTGAGGATGAGCAGTTCTTC.

This rearrangement joins TRBV5-1 to TRBJ2-7; the D is unclear. In germline, CDR1 is SGHRS, CDR2 YFSETQ. Trimming took 2 bases from V and 2 from J, leaving 5 bases between them. The CDR3 runs 12 residues. CDR3 DNA: TGCGCCAGCAGCTTTGGAGCCTACGAGCAGTACTTC. It codes for CASSFGAYEQYF. Drawing the rest from reference TRBV5-1 and TRBJ2-7, the complete variable domain is KAGVTQTPRYLIKTRGQQVTLSCSPISGHRSVSWYQQTPGQGLQFLFEYFSETQRNKGNFPGRFSGRQFSNSRSEMNVSTLELGDSALYLCASSFGAYEQYFGPGTRLTVT.

CDR3 sequence (DNA): TGTGCCAGCAGCCCAACAGGGATTGAGCAGTTCTTC. Translating gives CASSPTGIEQFF. The chain uses TRBV7-3 and TRBJ2-1; maybe TRBD1 (6 bases). Trimming took off 5 bases at V and 9 bases at J, with 11 bases between the two ends. Germline V lookup: CDR1 SGHTA, CDR2 FQGTGA. The CDR3 totals 12 residues.

The sample holds a few counts of this clone. This chain connects TRBV7-3 to TRBJ2-5; 10 bases are shared with TRBD2. Germline loops: CDR1 SGHTA, CDR2 FQGTGA. V gave up 5 bases and J gave up 4 bases; unmatched junction bases: 16. This CDR3 comprises 18 residues. The CDR3 loop is CASSPTPSSGRLRETQYF. The DNA of the CDR3 is TGTGCCAGCAGCCCCACACCGTCTAGCGGGAGATTGAGAGAGACCCAGTACTTC.